These 23 T cell receptor beta chains share one sample of origin, sequenced in a study of post-analysis software for immune sequencing data. Study-wide findings and caveats: Relative to controls, patients had a handful of TRBV segments at higher frequency, with TRBV5-6, TRBV5-1 and TRBV20-1 among these.

cDNA libraries of TCR beta carried unique molecular identifiers. TCRdb redid the calling of the PCR reads with MiXCR, one entry per CDR3 protein. The sample carries 750,000 to 950,000 distinct CDR3 sequences, around 42% recorded once. What these receptors recognize is not known. The sample was blood. Every receptor here comes from a girl aged 5-17 years with multiple sclerosis.

This chain links TRBV20-1 with TRBJ1-4; no reliable D call. Germline V gives CDR1 DFQATT, CDR2 SNEGSKA (reference sequence). V lost 2 bases to trimming and J lost 0 bases, with 4 bases between them. This CDR3 spans 13 amino acids. The CDR3 sequence is CSARISTNEKLFF. CDR3 nucleotides: TGCAGTGCTAGAATCTCAACTAATGAAAAACTGTTTTTT.

A few counts support this clonotype. V usage is TRBV20-1 and J usage is TRBJ2-3; 7 bases match TRBD2. Unmatched junction bases numbered 4, after V lost 7 bases and J lost 0 bases. This CDR3 comprises 13 residues. The germline V gene has CDR1 DFQATT and CDR2 SNEGSKA (reference sequence). The CDR3, as DNA: TGCAGTGGGGGAGGGCGAAGCACAGATACGCAGTATTTT. It codes for CSGGGRSTDTQYF.

This clonotype showed up just a few times. The J gene is TRBJ2-5, the V gene TRBV24-1; possible D gene TRBD1, 5 bases. The length of the CDR3 is 13 residues. Germline CDR1 reads KGHDR; CDR2 reads SFDVKD. Deletions cut 8 bases from V and 0 bases from J, with 9 bases between. CDR3 DNA sequence: TGTGCCACCAAAGGGGATAACCAAGAGACCCAGTACTTC. Amino acids: CATKGDNQETQYF.

This chain joins TRBV20-1 and TRBJ2-5, with 7 nucleotides matching TRBD2. Losses at the gene ends were 6 bases for V and 5 bases for J; bases not matched to a gene: 18. This CDR3 spans 16 amino acids. Germline V gene data show CDR1 as DFQATT and CDR2 as SNEGSKA (reference sequence). For the CDR3, the DNA is TGCAGTGCCGGCGGGGAGGGCGCACCCCCAAGGGAGACCCAGTACTTC. Protein sequence: CSAGGEGAPPRETQYF.

The V call is TRBV5-1, the J call TRBJ2-1, with 8 bases that match TRBD2. CDR3 length equals 17 residues. Germline V gene data show CDR1 as SGHRS and CDR2 as YFSETQ. V dropped 0 bases and J dropped 3; count of bases not matched to a gene: 8. DNA of the CDR3: TGCGCCAGCAGCTTGGCCCCCGTGCGGGAGGTCTACAATGAGCAGTTCTTC. Translation: CASSLAPVREVYNEQFF.

This chain links TRBV9 with TRBJ1-2; D ambiguous. The ends were cut back, 0 bases at V and 6 bases at J, with 12 bases in the middle. Germline V gene data show CDR1 as SGDLS and CDR2 as YYNGEE. The CDR3 is 14 residues long. The CDR3: CASSVELTRDGYTF. CDR3 coding DNA: TGTGCCAGCAGCGTAGAGTTAACCCGGGATGGCTACACCTTC.

The V call is TRBV7-2, the J call TRBJ1-5; D not resolved. The V end was cut by 1 base, the J end by 6 bases, with 16 bases between. This CDR3 is 16 amino acids long. CDR1 SGHTA and CDR2 FQGNSA come from the germline V gene. CDR3 region: CASSLDGLPYGQPQHF. In DNA form, the CDR3 reads TGTGCCAGCAGCTTAGACGGACTCCCTTACGGTCAGCCCCAGCATTTT.

This clonotype showed up just once. The chain joins TRBV20-1 to TRBJ2-7; 14 bases align to TRBD2. The CDR3 runs to 15 residues. The trim removed 1 base at V and 4 bases at J, leaving 3 bases unmatched. The germline gives CDR1 DFQATT, CDR2 SNEGSKA (reference sequence). The CDR3 DNA reads TGCAGTGCTAGAGCGACTAGCGGGAGGGTATACGAGCAGTACTTC. This translates into CSARATSGRVYEQYF.

A few counts support this clonotype. The chain links TRBV27 to TRBJ2-7; D might be TRBD2 (6 bases). Trimming took 0 bases from V and 3 from J, leaving 15 bases between them. The CDR3 runs to 16 residues. The germline V gene has CDR1 MNHEY and CDR2 SMNVEV (reference sequence). For the CDR3, the DNA is TGTGCCAGCAGTTTATCCCCCGGGACTGGGAACTACGAGCAGTACTTC. Residues: CASSLSPGTGNYEQYF.

This clonotype was seen a few times. The V and J genes are TRBV2 and TRBJ2-5; no definite D call. The CDR3 is 14 amino acids. Germline V CDR1 and CDR2: SNHLY, FYNNEI. The V end was cut by 6 bases, the J end by 2 bases, with 13 bases between. The chain's CDR3 is CASRIDGFQETQYF. The CDR3 nucleotides read TGTGCCAGCAGGATCGACGGATTTCAAGAGACCCAGTACTTC.

This rearrangement joins TRBV12-3 or TRBV12-4 to TRBJ2-1; the match to TRBD2 covers 8 bases. The J call may be wrong; the DNA end is better matched by TRBJ2-7. This CDR3 region has 16 residues. The CDR3 DNA is TGTGCCAGCAGTTTAGAAGGGGAAGCGGGAGAACACGAGCAGTACTTC. Translated, it gives CASSLEGEAGEHEQYF.

The chain couples TRBV12-3 or TRBV12-4 to TRBJ2-7; D possibly matches TRBD1 or TRBD2 (5 bases each). The CDR3 is 15 amino acids. The V and J ends lost 5 bases and 3 bases respectively, with 17 bases between them. CDR3 DNA: TGTGCCAGCAGTGATCGGGGCCTAGGGAGCTACGAGCAGTACTTC. This translates into CASSDRGLGSYEQYF.

The chain has TRBV12-3 or TRBV12-4 and TRBJ2-5; 9 bases align to TRBD1. This CDR3 spans 14 amino acids. The ends lost 5 bases at V and 4 bases at J; junction bases unmatched: 5. CDR3 nucleotides: TGTGCCAGCAGTCACGGACAGGGGTCAGAGACCCAGTACTTC. As protein: CASSHGQGSETQYF.

V usage is TRBV13 and J usage is TRBJ2-7; 10 nucleotides line up with TRBD2. The CDR3 runs to 15 residues. The J segment lost 3 bases and the V segment lost 4 bases, leaving 6 bases of the junction unmatched. Germline lookup yields CDR1 PRHDT and CDR2 FYEKMQ (reference sequence). This chain's CDR3 is CASSSPAGGHYEQYF. As DNA, the CDR3 is TGTGCCAGCAGCTCACCAGCGGGAGGGCACTACGAGCAGTACTTC.

The table lists this clonotype with many counts. The chain has TRBV12-3 or TRBV12-4 and TRBJ2-3; a weak D match, TRBD1 (6 bases). V lost 6 bases to trimming and J lost 0 bases, with 10 bases between them. There are 14 residues in the CDR3. In DNA form, the CDR3 reads TGTGCCAGCAGCCGGGACACCAGCACAGATACGCAGTATTTT. Amino acids: CASSRDTSTDTQYF.

This clonotype has only a few counts. The chain carries TRBV29-1 and TRBJ1-4; D unresolved. Germline V gives CDR1 SQVTM, CDR2 ANQGSEA. The CDR3 spans 13 residues. Trimming took 4 bases from V and 4 from J, leaving 10 bases between them. DNA of the CDR3: TGCAGCGTTGGGACTCCTAATAATGAAAAACTGTTTTTT. As protein: CSVGTPNNEKLFF.

For the CDR3, the DNA is TGTGCCAGCAGGCGGACGAGAAAGAATGAGCAGTTCTTC. Translating gives CASRRTRKNEQFF. V is TRBV12-3 or TRBV12-4 and J is TRBJ2-1, with D hard to call. V lost 6 bases and J 7 bases, leaving 13 bases between the germline ends. CDR3 length: 13 residues.

V and J are TRBV29-1 and TRBJ2-7; 10 bases are shared with TRBD1. This CDR3 spans 13 amino acids. Germline V CDR1 and CDR2: SQVTM, ANQGSEA. The J segment lost 3 bases and the V segment lost 5 bases, leaving 4 bases of the junction unmatched. The CDR3, as DNA: TGCAGCGTTTTGGACAGGGGGAACTACGAGCAGTACTTC. It encodes CSVLDRGNYEQYF.

This clonotype was observed a handful of times. This sequence joins TRBV27 and TRBJ1-1; D remains ambiguous. CDR3 length: 15 residues. V was pared by 0 bases and J by 0 bases, with 8 bases between. Germline assignment: CDR1 MNHEY and CDR2 SMNVEV (reference sequence). The CDR3 coding sequence is TGTGCCAGCAGTTTATCTGAACTAATGAACACTGAAGCTTTCTTT. Translating gives CASSLSELMNTEAFF.

The chain employs TRBV9 and TRBJ2-5; perhaps TRBD1 as D (6 bases). Trimming took 2 bases from V and 5 from J, leaving 10 bases between them. The CDR3 runs to 13 residues. Germline assignment: CDR1 SGDLS and CDR2 YYNGEE. Written as DNA, the CDR3 is TGTGCCAGCAGCGTCCGGGACACGGAGACCCAGTACTTC. Its protein product is CASSVRDTETQYF.

This clonotype was seen a handful of times. This chain connects TRBV4-3 to TRBJ2-1; 11 bases agree with TRBD2. The ends lost 1 base at V and 3 bases at J; junction bases unmatched: 2. The CDR3 loop spans 16 amino acids. Germline V gene data show CDR1 as LGHNA and CDR2 as YSLEER. CDR3 sequence: CASSQGGTSGYNEQFF. The CDR3 DNA follows: TGCGCCAGCAGCCAAGGAGGGACTAGCGGCTACAATGAGCAGTTCTTC.

This clonotype was detected a few times. The chain links TRBV9 to TRBJ1-1; D gene unclear. V shed 0 bases and J shed 0 bases, with 9 bases lying between them. Germline CDR1 reads SGDLS; CDR2 reads YYNGEE. The CDR3 loop spans 15 amino acids. The CDR3 DNA sequence: TGTGCCAGCAGCGTAGGGGCTTGGATGAACACTGAAGCTTTCTTT. As protein: CASSVGAWMNTEAFF.

This clonotype was seen once. This chain connects TRBV7-2 to TRBJ2-7; weak D call: TRBD1 (8 bases). V shed 0 bases and J shed 1 base, with 16 bases lying between them. Germline assignment: CDR1 SGHTA and CDR2 FQGNSA. The CDR3 is 17 residues long. The DNA of the CDR3 is TGTGCCAGCAGCTTAGCCAGTACAGGGGGGGGGTCCTACGAGCAGTACTTC. This encodes CASSLASTGGGSYEQYF.